A single sample is the source of the 5 T cell receptor beta chains below, sequenced in a study of spatial heterogeneity in lung cancer. Overall study findings and caveats: Higher tumor mutation counts went along with higher counts of expanded intratumoral alpha and beta TCRs.

No antigen has been identified for these receptors. TCRdb recomputed calls from the 5' RACE reads with MiXCR, one row per CDR3 protein. The data contain more than 6,500 distinct CDR3 sequences, roughly an eighth of them singletons. Time point here: sample taken at primary tumor resection. The specimen was lung tumor tissue, collected at surgery. Every receptor here comes from a male donor with early-stage non-small cell lung cancer.

By share of the sample, this clonotype is large. This beta chain was picked up by a library intended for alpha chains and is off target, so its count carries little meaning. This chain joins TRBV6-6 and TRBJ2-7, with 11 bases aligning to TRBD2. The V and J ends lost 0 bases and 12 bases, in that order; junction bases with no gene match: 13. The CDR3 is made up of 16 amino acids. CDR1 MNHNY and CDR2 SVGAGI come from the germline V gene (reference sequence). The CDR3 DNA reads as TGTGCCAGCAGTTACTCGGCAGGGACTAGCGGTTTAGCTACGTACTTC. Translation gives CASSYSAGTSGLATYF.

This clonotype was counted ten times or more. Little can be read into the size of this beta chain, an off-target read in a library designed for alpha chains. V usage is TRBV12-3 or TRBV12-4 and J usage is TRBJ2-7; 7 nucleotides agree with TRBD1. V lost 4 bases to trimming and J lost 4 bases; unmatched junction nucleotides: 10. This CDR3 is 15 amino acids long. The CDR3 region is CASSSTGDPPYEQYF. CDR3 sequence (DNA): TGTGCCAGCAGTTCAACAGGGGACCCCCCGTACGAGCAGTACTTC.

Remarks on this clonotype: A library made for alpha chains picked up this beta chain off target, so its size means little. CDR3 sequence (DNA): TGTGCCAGCAGTTGGACCCCGGGACAGGGGGTTTACGAGCAGTTCTTC. It codes for CASSWTPGQGVYEQFF. The rearrangement links TRBV28 to TRBJ2-1, with TRBD1 matching over 11 bases. The CDR3 has 16 amino acids. Losses at the gene ends were 4 bases for V and 10 bases for J; bases not matched to a gene: 12. The V gene's germline CDR1 is MDHEN and CDR2 SYDVKM.

This clonotype is judged medium-sized (0.01 to 0.1%). Since it is a stray read in a library aimed at alpha chains, this beta chain has a size that is not meaningful. The V and J genes are TRBV12-3 or TRBV12-4 and TRBJ2-7; D is undetermined. V lost 5 bases and J 3 bases, leaving 11 bases between the germline ends. CDR3 length: 13 residues. CDR3 region: CASSPPPHYEQYF. The CDR3 DNA sequence: TGTGCCAGCAGTCCCCCGCCTCACTACGAGCAGTACTTC.

This clonotype is classed as medium-sized. This beta chain appears as a stray read in a library generated for alpha chains; its size is not informative. This chain connects TRBV7-3 to TRBJ2-3; D may be TRBD1 or TRBD2 (5 bases each). With 3 bases removed from V and 5 bases from J, the gap between germline ends came to 9 bases. The CDR3 is 13 amino acids. Germline-derived CDR1 and CDR2 are SGHTA and FQGTGA. The CDR3 nucleotides read TGTGCCAGCAGCTTCTCGAGGGGAGATACGCAGTATTTT. This translates into CASSFSRGDTQYF.